Presented here are 6 T cell receptor beta chains from one specimen sequenced in a study of T cell responses to AZD1222 COVID-19 vaccine. TCRdb's table, derived via immunoSEQ multiplex PCR, lists solely in-frame clones and lacks some. Of around 150,000 clones listed, 92% are singletons. The sample consisted of peripheral blood, taken on day 0 of AZD1222 vaccination. These receptors were taken from an adult in good health.

J is TRBJ1-5 and V is TRBV19; unclear D gene. The CDR3 is 15 residues long. Deletions cut 7 bases from V and 0 bases from J, with 13 bases between. CDR1 is LNHDA and CDR2 is SQIVND in the germline V gene (reference sequence). The CDR3 protein is CASIPDHSSNQPQHF. In DNA, the CDR3 is TGTGCCAGTATCCCCGACCATAGTAGCAATCAGCCCCAGCATTTT.

V usage is TRBV28 and J usage is TRBJ1-2; D not resolved. V lost 3 bases and J lost 2, with 10 bases in between. The CDR3 runs 14 residues. Germline V gene sequence: CDR1 MDHEN, CDR2 SYDVKM. CDR3 in amino acids: CASSLVPGNYGYTF. The CDR3 DNA sequence: TGTGCCAGCAGTTTGGTTCCGGGCAACTATGGCTACACCTTC.

The table lists this clone with a count of one. The rearrangement links TRBV19 to TRBJ1-1; weak D call: TRBD1 (5 bases). There are 12 residues in the CDR3. Trimming took off 9 bases at V and 1 base at J, with 9 bases between the two ends. Germline V gene lookup returns CDR1 LNHDA and CDR2 SQIVND (reference sequence). This CDR3 is CASRTGNTEAFF. As DNA, the CDR3 is TGTGCCAGCCGAACAGGGAACACTGAAGCTTTCTTT.

The J gene is TRBJ2-4, the V gene TRBV12-3 or TRBV12-4, with a tentative D call TRBD1 (6 bases). The CDR3 contains 11 residues. V dropped 5 bases and J dropped 7 bases, with 6 bases sitting between them. The CDR3: CASSRGNIQYF. The CDR3 nucleotides read TGTGCCAGCAGTAGGGGGAACATTCAGTACTTC.

V usage is TRBV15 and J usage is TRBJ1-1; no clear D. The germline gives CDR1 LNHNV, CDR2 YYDKDF (reference sequence). Trimming left V 1 base short and J 1 base short, with 13 bases between. The CDR3 spans 16 residues. The CDR3 sequence is CATSRGQQTGNTEAFF. CDR3 DNA: TGTGCCACCAGCAGAGGCCAACAGACTGGGAACACTGAAGCTTTCTTT.

V gene TRBV28 combines with J gene TRBJ2-7, with 14 bases that match TRBD2. The CDR3 totals 18 residues. V lost 6 bases to trimming and J lost 0 bases; unmatched junction nucleotides: 10. CDR1 and CDR2 (germline): MDHEN, SYDVKM. CDR3 sequence: CASSETSGRAISSYEQYF. CDR3 DNA sequence: TGTGCCAGCAGCGAGACTAGCGGGAGGGCCATTAGCTCCTACGAGCAGTACTTC. The complete variable domain, with remaining parts taken from reference TRBV28 and TRBJ2-7, reads DVKVTQSSRYLVKRTGEKVFLECVQDMDHENMFWYRQDPGLGLRLIYFSYDVKMKEKGDIPEGYSVSREKKERFSLILESASTNQTSMYLCASSETSGRAISSYEQYFGPGTRLTVT.